Listed below are T cell receptor beta chains from one sample, sequenced in a study of cytomegalovirus exposure and HLA in healthy donors. Only in-frame clones appear in the TCRdb table, and some are missing; sequencing was by immunoSEQ multiplex PCR. The sample holds over 120,000 clones; over 70% are singletons and the top ten take roughly 7.3%. The sample taken for sequencing was PBMCs. The receptors derive from a young man in good health and CMV-seronegative. Each CDR3 is given with its conserved first and last residue. The D gene is left open where the match is weak. Clone size is stated in some rows and not others, as once, few, many or a class when expanded.

>.|TRBJ2-5|TRBV6-1|.
CASSQGTLGETQYF
TGTGCCAGCAGTCAAGGGACTCTGGGCGAGACCCAGTACTTC
>.|TRBJ2-4|TRBV28|TRBD1
CASSSGQGRGGNIQYF
TGTGCCAGCAGTTCTGGACAGGGGAGAGGGGGAAACATTCAGTACTTC
>.|TRBJ2-7|TRBV9|TRBD1
CASSVLATGGNEQYF
TGTGCCAGCAGCGTATTGGCGACAGGGGGCAACGAGCAGTACTTC
>once|TRBJ2-7|TRBV20-1|.
CSAGFSYEQYF
TGCAGTGCTGGCTTTTCCTACGAGCAGTACTTC
>.|TRBJ1-2|TRBV2|.
CASSEGGAAQANYGYTF
TGTGCCAGCAGTGAAGGTGGGGCAGCTCAAGCTAACTATGGCTACACCTTC
>.|TRBJ2-6|TRBV29-1|TRBD1
CSVWWTGGNPGANVLTF
TGCAGCGTTTGGTGGACAGGGGGTAATCCTGGGGCCAACGTCCTGACTTTC
>.|TRBJ2-5|TRBV20-1|.
CSAQSGTQYF
TGCAGTGCGCAAAGCGGCACCCAGTACTTC
>once|TRBJ2-6|TRBV6-5|.
CASRYRVSGANGLTF
TGTGCCAGCAGATACAGAGTATCTGGGGCCAACGGCCTGACTTTC
>.|TRBJ1-1|TRBV5-1|TRBD1
CASSDGTVEAFF
TGCGCCAGCAGCGACGGGACAGTTGAAGCTTTCTTT
>.|TRBJ2-7|TRBV11-1|TRBD1
CASSLDRDYEQYF
TGTGCCAGCAGCCTAGACAGGGACTACGAGCAGTACTTC
>once|TRBJ2-7|TRBV7-2|TRBD2
CASSSRLAGIKGEQYF
TGTGCCAGCAGCTCCCGACTAGCGGGGATTAAGGGGGAGCAGTACTTC
>.|TRBJ2-5|TRBV6-5|.
CASSREKETQYF
TGTGCCAGCAGCAGGGAAAAGGAGACCCAGTACTTC
>.|TRBJ1-1|TRBV28|TRBD1
CASSLSQGAVAFF
TGTGCCAGCAGTCTCTCCCAGGGGGCTGTGGCTTTCTTT
>few|TRBJ2-1|TRBV28|TRBD2
CASSLDSGTSAHNEQFF
TGTGCCAGCAGTTTAGATTCAGGGACTAGCGCTCACAATGAGCAGTTCTTC
>.|TRBJ1-1|TRBV6-1|.
CASRRYMNTEAFF
TGTGCCAGCCGCAGGTACATGAACACTGAAGCTTTCTTT
>.|TRBJ1-2|TRBV6-5|TRBD1
CASSGPGQGYGYTF
TGTGCCAGCAGTGGGCCGGGACAGGGGTATGGCTACACCTTC
>few|TRBJ2-1|TRBV5-1|.
CASSLGPTGGSEQFF
TGCGCCAGCAGCTTGGGACCGACTGGGGGCAGTGAGCAGTTCTTC
>.|TRBJ2-7|TRBV14|.
CASSQDRPNEQYF
TGTGCCAGCAGCCAAGACAGGCCAAACGAGCAGTACTTC
>.|TRBJ1-4|TRBV28|.
CASSSGVGAWEKLFF
TGTGCCAGCAGTTCAGGGGTTGGAGCGTGGGAAAAACTGTTTTTT
>once|TRBJ2-1|TRBV2|TRBD2
CASRGLAGPNNEQFF
TGTGCCAGCAGGGGACTAGCGGGCCCTAACAATGAGCAGTTCTTC
>.|TRBJ1-4|TRBV18|.
CASSPDKHEKLFF
TGTGCCAGCTCACCCGACAAGCATGAAAAACTGTTTTTT
>once|TRBJ1-2|TRBV6-1|.
CASRGAGATPGYTF
TGTGCCAGCAGGGGGGCAGGGGCGACCCCTGGCTACACCTTC
>few|TRBJ2-7|TRBV6-1|TRBD1
CASSTGLEQYF
TGTGCCAGTTCGACAGGGCTCGAGCAGTACTTC
>.|TRBJ2-2|TRBV7-2|TRBD1
CASSFSALPTGGEGGELFF
TGTGCCAGCAGCTTCTCGGCCCTCCCGACAGGGGGAGAAGGCGGGGAGCTGTTTTTT
>.|TRBJ2-7|TRBV5-1|.
CASNGGLYEQYF
TGCGCCAGCAACGGGGGGCTCTACGAGCAGTACTTC
>.|TRBJ2-1|TRBV11-1|TRBD1
CASSHTRQGLNNEQFF
TGTGCCAGCAGCCATACTAGACAGGGGCTAAACAATGAGCAGTTCTTC
>.|TRBJ2-6|TRBV11-2|TRBD1
CASSFRGPGANVLTF
TGTGCCAGCAGCTTCAGGGGGCCTGGGGCCAACGTCCTGACTTTC
>.|TRBJ2-3|TRBV18|.
CASSQAVGASGDTQYF
TGTGCCAGCTCACAAGCCGTAGGGGCGAGTGGAGATACGCAGTATTTT
>.|TRBJ2-5|TRBV15|.
CATSKPPGLGQETQYF
TGTGCCACCAGCAAACCCCCGGGACTTGGGCAAGAGACCCAGTACTTC
>.|TRBJ2-1|TRBV7-9|TRBD2
CASSLFGGAQDEQFF
TGTGCCAGCAGCTTATTCGGGGGGGCCCAAGATGAGCAGTTCTTC
>.|TRBJ1-3|TRBV2|TRBD1
CASRVGQAYSGNTIYF
TGTGCCAGCAGGGTCGGACAGGCTTACTCTGGAAACACCATATATTTT
>.|TRBJ2-7|TRBV18|TRBD1
CASSQTTGTYEQYF
TGTGCCAGCTCGCAAACGACAGGGACCTACGAGCAGTACTTC
>.|TRBJ2-1|TRBV6-6|TRBD2
CASSYNRAGLYNEQFF
TGTGCCAGCAGTTACAATAGAGCGGGGTTATACAATGAGCAGTTCTTC
>.|TRBJ1-4|TRBV7-8|.
CASSPSDRREKLFF
TGTGCCAGCAGCCCTTCGGACAGACGAGAAAAACTGTTTTTT
>.|TRBJ2-7|TRBV9|.
CASSVGGSSYEQYF
TGTGCCAGCAGCGTTGGAGGGAGCTCCTACGAGCAGTACTTC
>.|TRBJ1-1|TRBV29-1|.
CSVETVNTEAFF
TGCAGCGTTGAAACAGTGAACACTGAAGCTTTCTTT